This T cell receptor beta chain was identified during a study of identical twins. Germline CDR1 and CDR2: DFQATT and SNEGSKA (reference sequence). The length of the CDR3 is 11 residues. V was trimmed by 3 bases and J by 5 bases, leaving 7 bases between them. A single record per CDR3 protein comes from TCRdb applying MiXCR to the 5' RACE reads. The sample has about 430,000 distinct CDR3 sequences, less than 20% seen once. This clonotype came up a few times. The target antigen is unknown. Study outcomes and limitations: Modeled out-of-frame TCR alpha sharing in monozygotic twins fell below observed levels. There were fewer insertions in abundant cord blood beta clonotypes, but memory repertoires showed no such pattern.

Source material: naive T cells sorted from blood. The chain uses TRBV20-1 and TRBJ2-5; no clear D gene. This sequence was found in a man between 50 and 59 years old in good health. CDR3 coding DNA: TGCAGTGCTAGTTCTGGCGAGACCCAGTACTTC. Amino acids: CSASSGETQYF.